This TCR beta chain was captured by sequencing in a study of shared clonotypes between healthy human individuals. Comment on this clone: The antigen is unknown.

Germline V CDR1 and CDR2: MNHNS, SASEGT. The CDR3 spans 15 residues. V was shortened by 8 bases and J by 1 base, with 17 bases between the two germline ends. Overall study results and limits: Sorted-subset sequencing was shown by rarefaction to be incomplete despite large depth. Deeper or shallower sequencing was expected to change how clonotypes are shared among donors.

Clones were sequenced by immunoSEQ multiplex PCR, and TCRdb holds only the in-frame ones, with some missing. The repertoire holds 2 million to 2.5 million clones, with 85% to 95% as singletons. V gene TRBV6-1 combines with J gene TRBJ2-5, with D tentatively TRBD2 (6 bases). The sequence came from a man aged 18 to 30 in good health. Some clones in this sample may be carry-over from other donors' samples. The sequenced sample was naive CD4+ T cells from PBMCs. Subset: CD45RA+ positively selected. CDR3 loop: CASGPWRAAQETQYF. The CDR3 DNA reads TGTGCCAGCGGGCCTTGGAGGGCGGCCCAAGAGACCCAGTACTTC.